A selection of T cell receptor beta chains follows, all from one sample in a study of HIV-infected patients and healthy controls. TCRdb reprocessed the 5' RACE reads with MiXCR, giving one entry per CDR3 protein. The sample yields about 10,000 distinct CDR3 sequences, 7% to 9% seen once. The specimen was blood. The source of these receptors is an adult in good health. Each CDR3 is given with its conserved first and last residue. Each record gives: V gene, D gene, CDR3 protein. A D gene is named only where the DNA matches it firmly.

>TRBV19|.
CASRPAGTFNTGELFF
>TRBV12-3/TRBV12-4|.
CASSSSRTHETQYF
>TRBV4-2|.
CASSQETAGAYNEQFF
>TRBV6-5|.
CASSGLGGDNEQFF
>TRBV6-1|.
CASRRPNTEAFF
>TRBV19|.
CASQETGASVFGYTF
>TRBV7-2|TRBD1
CASSSTGVGYTF
>TRBV4-1|.
CASSQDETSSYNEQFF
>TRBV27|.
CASSSGHQNIQYF
>TRBV11-2|.
CASSHAGTSYNEQFF